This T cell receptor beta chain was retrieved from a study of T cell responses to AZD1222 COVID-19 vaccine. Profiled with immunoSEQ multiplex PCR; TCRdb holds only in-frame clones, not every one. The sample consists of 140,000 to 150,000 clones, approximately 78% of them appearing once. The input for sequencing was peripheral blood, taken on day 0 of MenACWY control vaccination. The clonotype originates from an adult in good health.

CDR3 DNA sequence: TGTGCCAGTAACGGGGACTTCCTTGGGCAGTTCTTC. Its translation: CASNGDFLGQFF. The V call is TRBV19, the J call TRBJ2-1; D may be TRBD2 (6 bases). The CDR3 runs to 12 residues. Germline CDR1 LNHDA, CDR2 SQIVND (reference sequence). V lost 7 bases, J lost 12 bases, and 16 bases lay in between. The entire variable domain, with the rest obtained from reference TRBV19 and TRBJ2-1, is as follows: DGGITQSPKYLFRKEGQNVTLSCEQNLNHDAMYWYRQDPGQGLRLIYYSQIVNDFQKGDIAEGYSVSREKKESFPLTVTSAQKNPTAFYLCASNGDFLGQFFGPGTRLTVL.